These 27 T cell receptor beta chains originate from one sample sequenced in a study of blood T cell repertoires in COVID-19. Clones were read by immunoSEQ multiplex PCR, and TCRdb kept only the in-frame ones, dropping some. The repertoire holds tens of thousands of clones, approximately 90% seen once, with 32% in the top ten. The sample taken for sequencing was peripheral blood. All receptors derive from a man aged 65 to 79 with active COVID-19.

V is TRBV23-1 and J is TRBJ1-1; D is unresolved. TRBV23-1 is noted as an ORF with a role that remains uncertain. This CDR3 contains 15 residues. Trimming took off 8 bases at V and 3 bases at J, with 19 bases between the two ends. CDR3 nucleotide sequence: TGCGCCAGCGAAAGGCGGGGAGTTTACGACACTGAAGCTTTCTTT. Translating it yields CASERRGVYDTEAFF.

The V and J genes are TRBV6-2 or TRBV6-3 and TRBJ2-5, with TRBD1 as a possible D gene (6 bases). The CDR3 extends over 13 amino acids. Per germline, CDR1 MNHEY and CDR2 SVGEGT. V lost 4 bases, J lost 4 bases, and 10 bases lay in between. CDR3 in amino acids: CASSSTGRETQYF. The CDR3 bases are TGTGCCAGCAGTTCTACAGGGAGAGAGACCCAGTACTTC.

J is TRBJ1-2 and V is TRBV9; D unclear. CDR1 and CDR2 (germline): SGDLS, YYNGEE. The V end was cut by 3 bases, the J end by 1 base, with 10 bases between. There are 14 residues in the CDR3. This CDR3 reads CASSDLGNNYGYTF. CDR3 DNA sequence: TGTGCCAGCAGCGACCTGGGCAATAACTATGGCTACACCTTC.

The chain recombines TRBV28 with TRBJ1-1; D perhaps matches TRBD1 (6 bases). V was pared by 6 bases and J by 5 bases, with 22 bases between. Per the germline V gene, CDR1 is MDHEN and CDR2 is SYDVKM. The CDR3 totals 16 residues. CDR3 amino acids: CASSLARAGARTEAFF. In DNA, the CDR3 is TGTGCCAGCAGCCTGGCGCGGGCAGGGGCTAGGACTGAAGCTTTCTTT.

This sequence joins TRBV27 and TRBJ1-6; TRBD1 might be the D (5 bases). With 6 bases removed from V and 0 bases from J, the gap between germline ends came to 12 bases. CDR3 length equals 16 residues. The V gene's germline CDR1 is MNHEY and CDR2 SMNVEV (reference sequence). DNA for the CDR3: TGTGCCAGCAGACTACAGGAGAGCTCCTATAATTCACCCCTCCACTTT. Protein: CASRLQESSYNSPLHF.

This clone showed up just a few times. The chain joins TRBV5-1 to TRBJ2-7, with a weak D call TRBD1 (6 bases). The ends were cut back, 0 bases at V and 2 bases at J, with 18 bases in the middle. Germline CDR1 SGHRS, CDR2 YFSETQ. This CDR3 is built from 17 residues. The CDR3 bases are TGCGCCAGCAGCTTGGCGTTGGCAGTCAGGGGTCCCTACGAGCAGTACTTC. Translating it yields CASSLALAVRGPYEQYF.

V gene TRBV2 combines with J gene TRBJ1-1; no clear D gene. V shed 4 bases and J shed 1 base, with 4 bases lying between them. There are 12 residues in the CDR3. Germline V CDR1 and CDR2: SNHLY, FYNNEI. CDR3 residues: CASSARNTEAFF. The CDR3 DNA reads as TGTGCCAGCAGTGCGAGGAACACTGAAGCTTTCTTT.

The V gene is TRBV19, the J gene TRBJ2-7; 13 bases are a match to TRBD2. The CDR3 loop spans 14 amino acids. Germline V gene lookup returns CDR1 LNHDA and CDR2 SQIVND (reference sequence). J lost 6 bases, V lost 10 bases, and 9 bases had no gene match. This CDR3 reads CATALGTSGIEQYF. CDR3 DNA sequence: TGTGCCACGGCACTCGGGACTAGCGGGATCGAGCAGTACTTC. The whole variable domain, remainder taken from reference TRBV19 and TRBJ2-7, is DGGITQSPKYLFRKEGQNVTLSCEQNLNHDAMYWYRQDPGQGLRLIYYSQIVNDFQKGDIAEGYSVSREKKESFPLTVTSAQKNPTAFYLCATALGTSGIEQYFGPGTRLTVT.

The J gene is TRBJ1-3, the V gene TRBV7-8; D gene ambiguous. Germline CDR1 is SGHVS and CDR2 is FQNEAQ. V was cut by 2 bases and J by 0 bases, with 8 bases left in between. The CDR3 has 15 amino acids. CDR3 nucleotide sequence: TGTGCCAGCAGCTTACAGGCCGGCTCTGGAAACACCATATATTTT. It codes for CASSLQAGSGNTIYF.

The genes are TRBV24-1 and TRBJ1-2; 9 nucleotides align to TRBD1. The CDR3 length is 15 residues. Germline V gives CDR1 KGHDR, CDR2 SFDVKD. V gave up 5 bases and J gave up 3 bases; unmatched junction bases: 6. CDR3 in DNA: TGTGCCACCAGTGCCGTGGGACAGGGCGACTATGGCTACACCTTC. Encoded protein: CATSAVGQGDYGYTF.

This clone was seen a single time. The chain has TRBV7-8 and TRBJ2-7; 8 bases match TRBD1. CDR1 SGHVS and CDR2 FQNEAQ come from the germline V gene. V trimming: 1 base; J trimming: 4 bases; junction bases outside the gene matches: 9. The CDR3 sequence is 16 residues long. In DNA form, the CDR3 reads TGTGCCAGCAGCTTAGTGGGCGCAGGGGGCCTTTACGAGCAGTACTTC. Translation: CASSLVGAGGLYEQYF.

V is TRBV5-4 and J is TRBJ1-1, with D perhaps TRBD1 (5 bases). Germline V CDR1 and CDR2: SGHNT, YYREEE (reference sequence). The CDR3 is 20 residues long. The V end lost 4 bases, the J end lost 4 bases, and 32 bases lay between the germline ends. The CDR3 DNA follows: TGTGCCAGCAGCCCCGATGGGGCCCGGGTTCTGGGTCCCAGGTCCACTGAAGCTTTCTTT. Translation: CASSPDGARVLGPRSTEAFF.

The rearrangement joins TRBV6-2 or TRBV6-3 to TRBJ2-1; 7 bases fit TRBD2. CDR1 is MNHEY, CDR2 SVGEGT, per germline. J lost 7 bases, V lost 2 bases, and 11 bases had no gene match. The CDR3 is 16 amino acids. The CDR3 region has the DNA TGTGCCAGCAGTTACGGGGGACTAAAAGGGTTTAATGAGCAGTTCTTC. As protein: CASSYGGLKGFNEQFF.

CDR3 nucleotides: TGTGCCAGCAGCTTAGCGTTGGGGGCGCAGTACTTC. Translation gives CASSLALGAQYF. The genes are TRBV7-2 and TRBJ2-7; possibly TRBD1 for D (6 bases). The CDR3 runs to 12 residues. From germline, CDR1 is SGHTA and CDR2 FQGNSA. Trimming pared 0 bases from V and 9 bases from J, leaving 9 bases between.

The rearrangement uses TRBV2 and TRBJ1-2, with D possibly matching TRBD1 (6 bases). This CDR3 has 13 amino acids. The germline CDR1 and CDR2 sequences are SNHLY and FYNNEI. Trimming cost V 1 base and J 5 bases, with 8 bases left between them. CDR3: CASSEDRVYGYTF. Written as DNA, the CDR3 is TGTGCCAGCAGTGAAGACAGGGTTTATGGCTACACCTTC.

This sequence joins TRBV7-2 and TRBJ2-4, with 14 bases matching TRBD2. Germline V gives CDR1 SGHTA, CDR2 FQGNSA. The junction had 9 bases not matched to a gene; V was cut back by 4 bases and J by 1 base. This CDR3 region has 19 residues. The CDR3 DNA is TGTGCCAGCAGCTGGCCGACTAGCGGGGGGGCCTGGGCCAAAAACATTCAGTACTTC. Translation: CASSWPTSGGAWAKNIQYF.

CDR3 residues: CASSFNRDSHGNEQFF. For the CDR3, the DNA is TGTGCCAGCAGTTTCAACAGGGATAGTCATGGCAATGAGCAGTTCTTC. The chain is built from TRBV28 and TRBJ2-1, with D maybe TRBD1 (6 bases). Germline V CDR1 and CDR2: MDHEN, SYDVKM. This CDR3 contains 16 residues. V was clipped by 3 bases and J by 6 bases, with 18 bases between them. Combining the CDR3 with reference TRBV28 and TRBJ2-1 gives the whole variable domain DVKVTQSSRYLVKRTGEKVFLECVQDMDHENMFWYRQDPGLGLRLIYFSYDVKMKEKGDIPEGYSVSREKKERFSLILESASTNQTSMYLCASSFNRDSHGNEQFFGPGTRLTVL.

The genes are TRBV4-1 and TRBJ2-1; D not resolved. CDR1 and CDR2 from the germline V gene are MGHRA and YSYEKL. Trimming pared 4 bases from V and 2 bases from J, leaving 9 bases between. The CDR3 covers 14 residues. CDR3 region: CASSRSSPYNEQFF. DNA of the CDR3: TGCGCCAGCAGCCGGTCAAGCCCCTACAATGAGCAGTTCTTC.

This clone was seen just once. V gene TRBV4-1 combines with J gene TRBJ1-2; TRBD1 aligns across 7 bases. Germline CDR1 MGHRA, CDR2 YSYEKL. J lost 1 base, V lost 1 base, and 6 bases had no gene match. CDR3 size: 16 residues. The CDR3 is CASSQVGTVDNYGYTF. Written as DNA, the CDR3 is TGCGCCAGCAGCCAAGTTGGGACAGTCGATAACTATGGCTACACCTTC.

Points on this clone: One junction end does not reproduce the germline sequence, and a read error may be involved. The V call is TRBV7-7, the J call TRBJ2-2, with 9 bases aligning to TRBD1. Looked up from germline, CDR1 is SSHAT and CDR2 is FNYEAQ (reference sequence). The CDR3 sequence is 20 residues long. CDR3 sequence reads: CASSPVPPTGGSRGTGELFF. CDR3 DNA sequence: TGTGCTAGCAGCCCAGTCCCCCCCACAGGGGGCTCGCGAGGCACCGGGGAGCTGTTTTTT.

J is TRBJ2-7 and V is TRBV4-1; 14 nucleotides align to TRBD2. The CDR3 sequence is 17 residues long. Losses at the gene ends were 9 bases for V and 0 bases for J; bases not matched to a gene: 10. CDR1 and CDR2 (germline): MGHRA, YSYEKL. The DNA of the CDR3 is TGCGCCAGTTCGAGACTAGCGGGGGGGGTAAGCTCCTACGAGCAGTACTTC. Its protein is CASSRLAGGVSSYEQYF.

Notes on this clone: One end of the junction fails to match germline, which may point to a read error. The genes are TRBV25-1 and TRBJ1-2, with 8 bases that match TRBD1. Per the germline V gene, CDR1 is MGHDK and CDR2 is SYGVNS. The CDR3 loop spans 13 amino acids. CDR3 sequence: CASSEWEGGQANF. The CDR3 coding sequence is TGTGCCAGCAGTGAATGGGAAGGGGGACAGGCCAACTTC.

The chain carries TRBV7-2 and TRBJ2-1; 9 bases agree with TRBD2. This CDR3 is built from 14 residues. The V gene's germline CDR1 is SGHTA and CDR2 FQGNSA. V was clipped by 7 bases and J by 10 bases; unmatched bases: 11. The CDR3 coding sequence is TGTGCCAGCACTCCCGTAGCGGGAGTAGGAGAGCAGTTCTTC. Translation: CASTPVAGVGEQFF.

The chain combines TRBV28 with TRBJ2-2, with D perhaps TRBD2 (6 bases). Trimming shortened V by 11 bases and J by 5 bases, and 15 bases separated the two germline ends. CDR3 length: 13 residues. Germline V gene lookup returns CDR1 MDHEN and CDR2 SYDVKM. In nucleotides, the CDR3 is TGTGCCGGAGGAGGGTGGGGGACCGGGGAGCTGTTTTTT. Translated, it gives CAGGGWGTGELFF.

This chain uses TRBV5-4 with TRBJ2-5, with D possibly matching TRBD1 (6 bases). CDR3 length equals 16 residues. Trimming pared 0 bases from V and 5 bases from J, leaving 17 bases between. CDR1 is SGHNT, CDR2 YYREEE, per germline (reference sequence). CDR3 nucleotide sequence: TGTGCCAGCAGCTTGGCAGCGCAGGGGCGCGTGGAGACCCAGTACTTC. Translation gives CASSLAAQGRVETQYF. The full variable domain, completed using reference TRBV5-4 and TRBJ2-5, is ETGVTQSPTHLIKTRGQQVTLRCSSQSGHNTVSWYQQALGQGPQFIFQYYREEENGRGNFPPRFSGLQFPNYSSELNVNALELDDSALYLCASSLAAQGRVETQYFGPGTRLLVL.

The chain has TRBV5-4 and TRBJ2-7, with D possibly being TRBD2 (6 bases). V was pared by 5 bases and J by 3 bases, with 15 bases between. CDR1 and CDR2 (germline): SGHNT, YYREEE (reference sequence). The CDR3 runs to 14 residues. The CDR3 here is CASRPDLGGYEQYF. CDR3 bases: TGTGCCAGCAGGCCCGACTTGGGGGGCTACGAGCAGTACTTC.

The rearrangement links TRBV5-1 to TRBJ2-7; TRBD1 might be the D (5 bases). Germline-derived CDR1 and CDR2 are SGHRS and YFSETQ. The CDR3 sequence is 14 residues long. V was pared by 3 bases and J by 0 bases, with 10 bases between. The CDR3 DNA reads TGCGCCAGCAGCTCGACGCAGGGCTCCTACGAGCAGTACTTC. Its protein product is CASSSTQGSYEQYF.